Following are 27 T cell receptor beta chains from one sample sequenced in a study of CD8 T cells in Susac syndrome. RNA, at 0.5 to 1 ug, was reverse transcribed with random hexamers. TCRdb processed the immunoSEQ multiplex PCR reads anew with MiXCR; each CDR3 protein has one entry. The data contain 100,000 or so distinct CDR3 sequences, just under 95% of them singletons. Sequenced input: CD4+ T cells from PBMCs. These receptors were obtained from a human donor with Susac syndrome.

This chain connects TRBV5-1 to TRBJ2-4, with 11 bases fitting TRBD1. The CDR3 totals 14 residues. V was pared by 5 bases and J by 7 bases, with 5 bases of the junction left unmatched. Germline V CDR1 and CDR2: SGHRS, YFSETQ. As DNA, the CDR3 is TGCGCCAGCAGAAGAGGACAGGGGGCCAACATTCAGTACTTC. Encoded protein: CASRRGQGANIQYF.

The chain joins TRBV28 to TRBJ1-3, with a possible D match to TRBD1 (6 bases). This CDR3 is 14 amino acids long. CDR1 is MDHEN, CDR2 SYDVKM, per germline. The germline V and J ends were trimmed by 7 bases and 2 bases, with 12 bases remaining between them. The CDR3 DNA reads TGTGCCAGCACCACCGGGACACCTGGAAACACCATATATTTT. Protein: CASTTGTPGNTIYF.

This clonotype was recorded only once. The rearrangement links TRBV7-2 to TRBJ1-6, with 8 bases identical to TRBD1. The ends lost 5 bases at V and 3 bases at J; junction bases unmatched: 3. This CDR3 is 15 amino acids long. In germline, CDR1 is SGHTA, CDR2 FQGNSA. Here the CDR3 reads CASSAGQGYNSPLHF. DNA of the CDR3: TGTGCCAGCAGCGCTGGACAGGGCTATAATTCACCCCTCCACTTT. The full variable domain, rest sourced from reference TRBV7-2 and TRBJ1-6, is GAGVSQSPSNKVTEKGKDVELRCDPISGHTALYWYRQSLGQGLEFLIYFQGNSAPDKSGLPSDRFSAERTGGSVSTLTIQRTQQEDSAVYLCASSAGQGYNSPLHFGNGTRLTVT.

Of note for this clonotype: Sequence at one end of the junction differs from germline and may be a read error. CDR3 sequence (DNA): TGTGCTAGCAGCTTAGGAGGGACCCAAGAGACCCAGTACTTC. Its protein is CASSLGGTQETQYF. The chain carries TRBV7-7 and TRBJ2-5; possibly TRBD2 for D (6 bases). The CDR3 consists of 14 residues. Germline loops: CDR1 SSHAT, CDR2 FNYEAQ (reference sequence).

The chain uses TRBV19 and TRBJ2-2; D uncertain. The CDR3 extends over 14 amino acids. The V and J ends lost 3 bases and 1 base respectively, with 6 bases between them. Germline CDR1 is LNHDA and CDR2 is SQIVND (reference sequence). DNA of the CDR3: TGTGCCAGTAGTATGACGGGGAACACCGGGGAGCTGTTTTTT. Translated: CASSMTGNTGELFF.

In the case of this clonotype: The junction departs from germline at one end; a sequencing error may be responsible. In nucleotides, the CDR3 is TGCAGTGCTAGGGTAACCCGGGACACTTATACTTCACCCCTCCACTTT. Translation: CSARVTRDTYTSPLHF. The V and J genes are TRBV20-1 and TRBJ1-6, with a tentative D call TRBD1 (6 bases). The CDR3 sequence is 16 residues long. Germline lookup yields CDR1 DFQATT and CDR2 SNEGSKA (reference sequence).

The chain links TRBV28 to TRBJ1-5; D remains ambiguous. The length of the CDR3 is 12 residues. V was pared by 2 bases and J by 4 bases, with 3 bases between. Germline assignment: CDR1 MDHEN and CDR2 SYDVKM. The CDR3 nucleotides are TGTGCCAGCAGTTTAGGTAATCAGCCCCAGCATTTT. Protein product: CASSLGNQPQHF. The whole variable domain, filled in from reference TRBV28 and TRBJ1-5, reads DVKVTQSSRYLVKRTGEKVFLECVQDMDHENMFWYRQDPGLGLRLIYFSYDVKMKEKGDIPEGYSVSREKKERFSLILESASTNQTSMYLCASSLGNQPQHFGDGTRLSIL.

This chain connects TRBV5-6 to TRBJ2-1; D call uncertain. This CDR3 region has 14 residues. V was trimmed by 4 bases and J by 7 bases, leaving 15 bases between them. Germline values: CDR1 SGHDT, CDR2 YYEEEE. The CDR3 DNA reads TGTGCCAGCAGCCTTGTGCAAGGGAAAAATGAGCAGTTCTTC. Amino acid sequence: CASSLVQGKNEQFF.

The chain uses TRBV9 and TRBJ2-2, with 7 bases fitting TRBD2. V was pared by 4 bases and J by 5 bases, with 11 bases of the junction left unmatched. The CDR3 consists of 16 residues. Per the germline V gene, CDR1 is SGDLS and CDR2 is YYNGEE. The CDR3 is CASSPTSPGRTGELFF. CDR3 sequence (DNA): TGTGCCAGCAGCCCGACTTCCCCCGGGAGGACCGGGGAGCTGTTTTTT. Full variable domain (outside the CDR3, taken from reference TRBV9 and TRBJ2-2): DSGVTQTPKHLITATGQRVTLRCSPRSGDLSVYWYQQSLDQGLQFLIQYYNGEERAKGNILERFSAQQFPDLHSELNLSSLELGDSALYFCASSPTSPGRTGELFFGEGSRLTVL.

The chain combines TRBV12-3 or TRBV12-4 with TRBJ2-1; tentative D call: TRBD2 (7 bases). There are 14 residues in the CDR3. The germline V and J ends were trimmed by 10 bases and 4 bases, with 17 bases remaining between them. This CDR3 reads CATRGAGAYNEQFF. The CDR3 DNA sequence: TGTGCCACCCGCGGGGCGGGGGCTTACAATGAGCAGTTCTTC.

V is TRBV29-1 and J is TRBJ1-1, with D unclear. CDR1 and CDR2 (germline): SQVTM, ANQGSEA. The CDR3 is made up of 14 amino acids. V lost 0 bases and J 3 bases, leaving 11 bases between the germline ends. The CDR3, as DNA: TGCAGCGTTGAAGAACCGATCGGAGACACTGAAGCTTTCTTT. Translated: CSVEEPIGDTEAFF. The full variable domain, its missing parts supplied by reference TRBV29-1 and TRBJ1-1, is SAVISQKPSRDICQRGTSLTIQCQVDSQVTMMFWYRQQPGQSLTLIATANQGSEATYESGFVIDKFPISRPNLTFSTLTVSNMSPEDSSIYLCSVEEPIGDTEAFFGQGTRLTVV.

The chain couples TRBV20-1 to TRBJ1-1, with TRBD1 as a possible D gene (6 bases). Trimming stripped 5 bases from V and 7 bases from J, with 17 bases between. The germline gives CDR1 DFQATT, CDR2 SNEGSKA (reference sequence). This CDR3 comprises 13 residues. Here the CDR3 reads CSAATGTSFEAFF. Written as DNA, the CDR3 is TGCAGTGCTGCGACCGGGACAAGTTTTGAAGCTTTCTTT.

The rearrangement links TRBV15 to TRBJ2-1; maybe TRBD2 (6 bases). The CDR3 has 15 residues. With 3 bases removed from V and 2 bases from J, the gap between germline ends came to 11 bases. Germline CDR1 is LNHNV and CDR2 is YYDKDF (reference sequence). CDR3 residues: CATSRLPSAYNEQFF. The CDR3 nucleotides read TGTGCCACCAGCAGGTTGCCTAGCGCCTACAATGAGCAGTTCTTC.

V usage is TRBV5-4 and J usage is TRBJ2-2; 7 bases are shared with TRBD2. From germline, CDR1 is SGHNT and CDR2 YYREEE (reference sequence). Trimming removed 3 bases from V and 7 bases from J; junction bases left unmatched: 6. The CDR3 is 14 residues long. For the CDR3, the DNA is TGTGCCAGCAGCTCTCAGGGCGGGGGCGGGGAGCTGTTTTTT. Protein: CASSSQGGGGELFF.

V and J are TRBV27 and TRBJ2-1; no reliable D call. The CDR3 sequence is 14 residues long. Trimming left V 5 bases short and J 4 bases short, with 12 bases between. Germline V lookup: CDR1 MNHEY, CDR2 SMNVEV (reference sequence). The CDR3 is CASSPLPQYNEQFF. The CDR3 DNA follows: TGTGCCAGCAGTCCTTTACCTCAGTACAATGAGCAGTTCTTC.

The chain has TRBV12-3 or TRBV12-4 and TRBJ2-1; 10 nucleotides match TRBD2. V shed 5 bases, J shed 4 bases, and the junction held 8 bases outside the gene matches. The CDR3 totals 16 residues. CDR3 sequence (DNA): TGTGCCAGCAGTCCGGTAGCGGGGGGCCGTTACAATGAGCAGTTCTTC. Its translation: CASSPVAGGRYNEQFF.

CDR3 amino acids: CASSAGSNNEQFF. The CDR3 DNA sequence: TGTGCCAGCAGCGCGGGATCTAACAATGAGCAGTTCTTC. The gene calls are TRBV11-2 and TRBJ2-1; the D gene is possibly TRBD2 (6 bases). The CDR3 runs to 13 residues. CDR1 is SGHAT, CDR2 FQNNGV, per germline. The V and J ends lost 5 bases and 5 bases respectively, with 10 bases between them.

The CDR3 nucleotides are TGTGCCAGTACCAAGGAGGAGTTCTATGGCTACACCTTC. As protein: CASTKEEFYGYTF. This chain links TRBV19 with TRBJ1-2; D gene unclear. This CDR3 comprises 13 residues. From germline, CDR1 is LNHDA and CDR2 SQIVND (reference sequence). Trimming pared 7 bases from V and 4 bases from J, leaving 13 bases between.

V usage is TRBV30 and J usage is TRBJ1-1, with TRBD1 matching 8 bases. The CDR3 sequence is 14 residues long. Trimming cost V 3 bases and J 4 bases; bases outside gene matches: 7. Germline V lookup: CDR1 GTSNPN, CDR2 SVGIG (reference sequence). CDR3 region: CAWSLTGGGTEAFF. The CDR3 DNA sequence: TGTGCCTGGAGCCTAACAGGGGGGGGCACTGAAGCTTTCTTT.

The genes are TRBV4-1 and TRBJ1-4, with 7 positions matching TRBD1. V was clipped by 2 bases and J by 8 bases; unmatched bases: 8. The CDR3 length is 15 residues. Germline CDR1 reads MGHRA; CDR2 reads YSYEKL. The CDR3 DNA reads as TGCGCCAGCAGCCAAATCCGACAGGGTGAAGAAAAACTGTTTTTT. The encoded protein is CASSQIRQGEEKLFF.

The rearrangement uses TRBV7-8 and TRBJ1-1; D unresolved. There are 16 residues in the CDR3. Germline CDR1 reads SGHVS; CDR2 reads FQNEAQ. The ends were cut back, 1 base at V and 0 bases at J, with 12 bases in the middle. The CDR3 DNA is TGTGCCAGCAGCTTAGAGAGGTGGGGAATGAACACTGAAGCTTTCTTT. It yields the protein CASSLERWGMNTEAFF.

The chain carries TRBV30 and TRBJ1-5, with 9 bases aligning to TRBD1. Germline V gives CDR1 GTSNPN, CDR2 SVGIG (reference sequence). This CDR3 comprises 14 residues. V was pared by 6 bases and J by 7 bases, with 10 bases of the junction left unmatched. The CDR3 protein is CACDTGGAEQPQHF. The CDR3 DNA is TGTGCCTGTGATACAGGGGGCGCGGAACAGCCCCAGCATTTT.

The genes are TRBV12-3 or TRBV12-4 and TRBJ2-7, with 7 bases matching TRBD1. J was trimmed by 0 bases and V by 5 bases; bases with no gene match: 4. This CDR3 contains 14 residues. The CDR3 protein is CASSGTASSYEQYF. CDR3 nucleotide sequence: TGTGCCAGCAGTGGGACAGCGAGCTCCTACGAGCAGTACTTC.

CDR3 protein: CAWSVRGTGGEAFF. The CDR3 DNA reads as TGTGCCTGGAGTGTACGCGGGACAGGGGGTGAAGCTTTCTTT. The chain couples TRBV30 to TRBJ1-1; 11 positions match TRBD1. The V segment lost 0 bases and the J segment 7 bases; nucleotides outside the gene matches: 4. This CDR3 is 14 amino acids long. CDR1 is GTSNPN and CDR2 is SVGIG in the germline V gene (reference sequence).

The chain combines TRBV7-9 with TRBJ2-1, with unresolved D. The CDR3 length is 13 residues. Germline V CDR1 and CDR2: SEHNR, FQNEAQ (reference sequence). Trimming shortened V by 4 bases and J by 4 bases, and 8 bases separated the two germline ends. DNA for the CDR3: TGTGCCAGCAGCTCTTACAGATACAATGAGCAGTTCTTC. It is translated as CASSSYRYNEQFF.

V is TRBV30 and J is TRBJ1-2, with 8 bases identical to TRBD1. The V and J ends lost 3 bases and 7 bases, in that order; junction bases with no gene match: 4. CDR1 and CDR2 (germline): GTSNPN, SVGIG (reference sequence). This CDR3 contains 12 residues. The CDR3 DNA sequence: TGTGCCTGGAGCCCAGGGGGCTCTGGCTACACCTTC. It is translated as CAWSPGGSGYTF.

The chain recombines TRBV24-1 with TRBJ2-3, with D possibly being TRBD1 or TRBD2 (5 bases each). V gave up 0 bases and J gave up 9 bases, with 12 bases separating them. The CDR3 is 14 residues long. CDR1 and CDR2 from the germline V gene are KGHDR and SFDVKD. CDR3: CATSDLGAGRTQYF. The CDR3 DNA is TGTGCCACCAGTGATTTGGGGGCGGGTCGGACGCAGTATTTT.